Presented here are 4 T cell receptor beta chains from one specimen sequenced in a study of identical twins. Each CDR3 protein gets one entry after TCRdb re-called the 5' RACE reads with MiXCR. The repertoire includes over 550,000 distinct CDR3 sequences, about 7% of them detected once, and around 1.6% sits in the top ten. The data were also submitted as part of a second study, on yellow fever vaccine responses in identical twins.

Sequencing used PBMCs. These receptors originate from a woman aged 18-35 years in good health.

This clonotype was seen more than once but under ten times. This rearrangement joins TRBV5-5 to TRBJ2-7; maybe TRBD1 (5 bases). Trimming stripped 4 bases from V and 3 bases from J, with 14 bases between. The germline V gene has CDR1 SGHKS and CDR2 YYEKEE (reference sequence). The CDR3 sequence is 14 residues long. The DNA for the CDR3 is TGTGCCAGCAGCCCCCACCAGGGCAACTACGAGCAGTACGTC. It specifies CASSPHQGNYEQYV.

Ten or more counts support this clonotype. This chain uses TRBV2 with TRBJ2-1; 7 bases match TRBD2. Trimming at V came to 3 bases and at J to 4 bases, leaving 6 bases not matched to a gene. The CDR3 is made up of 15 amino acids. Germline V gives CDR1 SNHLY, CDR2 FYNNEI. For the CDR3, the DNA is TGTGCCAGCAGTGACCGGGACTACACTTACAATGAGCAGTTCTTC. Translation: CASSDRDYTYNEQFF.

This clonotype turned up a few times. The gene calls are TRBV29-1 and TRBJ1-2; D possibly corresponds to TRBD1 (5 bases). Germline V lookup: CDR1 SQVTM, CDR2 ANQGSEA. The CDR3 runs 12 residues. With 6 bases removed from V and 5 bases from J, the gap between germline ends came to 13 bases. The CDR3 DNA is TGCAGCGTGACCTTTCGGGGGTATGGCTACACCTTC. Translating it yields CSVTFRGYGYTF. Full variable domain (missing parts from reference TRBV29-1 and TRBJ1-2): SAVISQKPSRDICQRGTSLTIQCQVDSQVTMMFWYRQQPGQSLTLIATANQGSEATYESGFVIDKFPISRPNLTFSTLTVSNMSPEDSSIYLCSVTFRGYGYTFGSGTRLTVV.

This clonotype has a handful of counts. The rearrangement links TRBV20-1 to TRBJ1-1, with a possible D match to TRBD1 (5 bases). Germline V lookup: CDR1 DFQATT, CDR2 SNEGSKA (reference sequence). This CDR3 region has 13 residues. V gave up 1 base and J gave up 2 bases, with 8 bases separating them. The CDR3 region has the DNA TGCAGTGCTAGAGGCAGGGAAAACACTGAAGCTTTCTTT. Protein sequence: CSARGRENTEAFF.